These 29 T cell receptor beta chains were all obtained from the same sample, sequenced in a study of blood T cell repertoires in COVID-19. Clones were read by immunoSEQ multiplex PCR, and TCRdb kept only the in-frame ones, dropping some. The sample records 77,000 or so clones, more than 65% being singletons. Source material: peripheral blood. The receptors come from a woman over 75 with active or convalescent COVID-19.

V and J are TRBV6-1 and TRBJ1-6, with 7 bases identical to TRBD1. The CDR3 has 16 residues. The germline gives CDR1 MNHNS, CDR2 SASEGT. Trimming removed 2 bases from V and 6 bases from J; junction bases left unmatched: 7. CDR3 in amino acids: CASSELPGTVNSPLHF. The CDR3 DNA reads as TGTGCCAGCAGTGAACTCCCCGGGACAGTTAATTCACCCCTCCACTTT.

The V call is TRBV7-6, the J call TRBJ1-4; D not certain. CDR1 and CDR2 (germline): SGHVS, FNYEAQ. Trimming removed 6 bases at V and 8 bases at J, with 7 bases between. The CDR3 is 11 residues long. DNA of the CDR3: TGTGCCAGCAGTCCTTCGGAAAAACTGTTTTTT. Translation: CASSPSEKLFF.

The chain joins TRBV4-3 to TRBJ2-3; 11 bases line up with TRBD2. CDR3 length: 17 amino acids. V was clipped by 0 bases and J by 5 bases; unmatched bases: 7. Per the germline V gene, CDR1 is LGHNA and CDR2 is YSLEER. In DNA, the CDR3 is TGCGCCAGCAGCCAAGACGTTAGCGGGGGGGCTGGAGATACGCAGTATTTT. Translation gives CASSQDVSGGAGDTQYF.

CDR3 in DNA: TGTGCCAGTAGCTCCCGACAGCCTATCAATGAAAAACTGTTTTTT. Its protein product is CASSSRQPINEKLFF. The gene calls are TRBV19 and TRBJ1-4; maybe TRBD1 (5 bases). In germline, CDR1 is LNHDA, CDR2 SQIVND (reference sequence). CDR3 size: 15 residues. Trimming removed 6 bases from V and 5 bases from J, with 16 bases in between.

The rearrangement uses TRBV28 and TRBJ1-1, with 8 bases that match TRBD1. Germline CDR1 MDHEN, CDR2 SYDVKM. This CDR3 contains 11 residues. V trimming: 4 bases; J trimming: 8 bases; junction bases outside the gene matches: 0. In DNA, the CDR3 is TGTGCCAGCAGTTACAGGGGGGAAGCTTTCTTT. As protein: CASSYRGEAFF.

This clone occurred a few times. The J gene is TRBJ2-3, the V gene TRBV5-1, with TRBD2 identical over 14 bases. The CDR3 extends over 15 amino acids. J gave up 6 bases and V 3 bases, and 3 bases lay outside the gene matches. Germline CDR1 and CDR2: SGHRS and YFSETQ. CDR3 sequence reads: CASSSGTSGGDTQYF. The CDR3 DNA is TGCGCCAGCAGCTCCGGGACTAGCGGGGGCGATACGCAGTATTTT.

The chain joins TRBV7-2 to TRBJ2-1, with 8 bases identical to TRBD1. Germline CDR1 and CDR2: SGHTA and FQGNSA. This CDR3 contains 16 residues. The ends lost 5 bases at V and 5 bases at J; junction bases unmatched: 11. CDR3 sequence (DNA): TGTGCCAGCAGCCTAATCGGCAGGGGGCTTGACAATGAGCAGTTCTTC. Translation: CASSLIGRGLDNEQFF. Drawing the rest from reference TRBV7-2 and TRBJ2-1, the complete variable domain is GAGVSQSPSNKVTEKGKDVELRCDPISGHTALYWYRQSLGQGLEFLIYFQGNSAPDKSGLPSDRFSAERTGGSVSTLTIQRTQQEDSAVYLCASSLIGRGLDNEQFFGPGTRLTVL.

J is TRBJ1-3 and V is TRBV6-1; D not resolved. Trimming took off 0 bases at V and 1 base at J, with 4 bases between the two ends. CDR3 length: 14 amino acids. The germline gives CDR1 MNHNS, CDR2 SASEGT. The chain's CDR3 is CASSEASSGNTIYF. For the CDR3, the DNA is TGTGCCAGCAGTGAAGCCTCTTCTGGAAACACCATATATTTT.

The chain combines TRBV5-1 with TRBJ2-5; 7 bases match TRBD1. The CDR3 totals 14 residues. The V gene end was trimmed by 4 bases and the J gene end by 2 bases; junction bases not matched to a gene: 5. Germline loops: CDR1 SGHRS, CDR2 YFSETQ. CDR3 amino acids: CASSQGDNQETQYF. DNA of the CDR3: TGCGCCAGCAGCCAGGGGGATAATCAAGAGACCCAGTACTTC.

The chain joins TRBV11-2 to TRBJ1-3; tentative D call: TRBD1 (5 bases). This CDR3 is built from 15 residues. V lost 0 bases to trimming and J lost 2 bases, with 8 bases between them. CDR1 is SGHAT, CDR2 FQNNGV, per germline. CDR3 amino acids: CASSLDTGAGNTIYF. The CDR3 DNA reads as TGTGCCAGCAGCTTAGATACAGGCGCTGGAAACACCATATATTTT. Using reference TRBV11-2 and TRBJ1-3 for the parts outside the CDR3, the full variable domain is EAGVAQSPRYKIIEKRQSVAFWCNPISGHATLYWYQQILGQGPKLLIQFQNNGVVDDSQLPKDRFSAERLKGVDSTLKIQPAKLEDSAVYLCASSLDTGAGNTIYFGEGSWLTVV.

This clone was picked up many times. V is TRBV4-1 and J is TRBJ2-1, with 7 bases fitting TRBD2. Trimming removed 4 bases from V and 10 bases from J; junction bases left unmatched: 10. The CDR3 is 14 residues long. Germline lookup yields CDR1 MGHRA and CDR2 YSYEKL. The CDR3 coding sequence is TGCGCCAGCAGCCCCAGGGAGGGAAATAGAGAGCAGTTCTTC. Translation gives CASSPREGNREQFF.

The chain uses TRBV10-1 and TRBJ2-7; D remains unclear. Trimming shortened V by 6 bases and J by 0 bases, and 6 bases separated the two germline ends. The CDR3 runs 12 residues. Germline V gene sequence: CDR1 WNHNN, CDR2 SYGVQD (reference sequence). The CDR3 here is CASSLSSYEQYF. In nucleotides, the CDR3 is TGCGCCAGCAGCCTCAGCTCCTACGAGCAGTACTTC.

CDR3 amino acids: CSVLQGNYGYTF. Here the CDR3 DNA reads TGCAGCGTACTCCAGGGGAACTATGGCTACACCTTC. The rearrangement links TRBV29-1 to TRBJ1-2, with D possibly being TRBD1 (6 bases). Germline CDR1 and CDR2: SQVTM and ANQGSEA. Trimming left V 6 bases short and J 2 bases short, with 10 bases between. The CDR3 is 12 residues long.

The rearrangement uses TRBV5-1 and TRBJ1-6, with a weak D call TRBD1 (6 bases). The germline V and J ends were trimmed by 4 bases and 10 bases, with 12 bases remaining between them. CDR3 size: 13 residues. Germline loops: CDR1 SGHRS, CDR2 YFSETQ. CDR3 sequence reads: CASSAGGGSPLHF. In DNA, the CDR3 is TGCGCCAGCAGCGCGGGGGGGGGCTCACCCCTCCACTTT.

The chain has TRBV27 and TRBJ2-2, with 10 bases lining up with TRBD2. The CDR3 is 15 amino acids. Looked up from germline, CDR1 is MNHEY and CDR2 is SMNVEV (reference sequence). The J segment lost 7 bases and the V segment lost 6 bases, leaving 8 bases of the junction unmatched. CDR3 in amino acids: CASRTLAGLNGELFF. DNA of the CDR3: TGTGCCAGCAGAACACTAGCGGGGTTAAACGGGGAGCTGTTTTTT.

This clone has just a few counts. The rearrangement uses TRBV18 and TRBJ1-1, with D tentatively TRBD1 (5 bases). V was cut by 4 bases and J by 4 bases, with 13 bases left in between. The CDR3 has 14 amino acids. Germline CDR1 and CDR2: KGHSH and LQKENI. The CDR3 loop reads CASSRDSQLTEAFF. The CDR3 nucleotides read TGTGCCAGCTCACGAGACAGCCAGCTCACTGAAGCTTTCTTT.

The chain has TRBV6-5 and TRBJ2-7; the D gene is possibly TRBD2 (6 bases). CDR1 is MNHEY and CDR2 is SVGAGI in the germline V gene. V was cut by 4 bases and J by 0 bases, with 10 bases left in between. This CDR3 spans 14 amino acids. CDR3 amino acids: CASSWDSYSYEQYF. Written as DNA, the CDR3 is TGTGCCAGCAGTTGGGACTCATACTCCTACGAGCAGTACTTC.

This chain links TRBV20-1 with TRBJ1-6; tentatively, D is TRBD1 (6 bases). The CDR3 is 15 amino acids. Trimming stripped 3 bases from V and 2 bases from J, with 11 bases between. The germline gives CDR1 DFQATT, CDR2 SNEGSKA (reference sequence). DNA for the CDR3: TGCAGTGCTAGTACCGCAGGGGCCTATAATTCACCCCTCCACTTT. The encoded protein is CSASTAGAYNSPLHF.

This chain connects TRBV6-5 to TRBJ2-5; 14 bases align to TRBD2. V lost 1 base to trimming and J lost 7 bases; unmatched junction nucleotides: 2. The CDR3 covers 15 residues. Germline V gene data show CDR1 as MNHEY and CDR2 as SVGAGI. The CDR3 here is CASSYFGLAGGTQYF. In DNA form, the CDR3 reads TGTGCCAGCAGTTACTTTGGACTAGCGGGGGGGACCCAGTACTTC.

The chain links TRBV30 to TRBJ1-3; no reliable D call. V lost 7 bases and J 1 base, leaving 11 bases between the germline ends. Per germline, CDR1 GTSNPN and CDR2 SVGIG (reference sequence). The CDR3 contains 13 residues. CDR3 in amino acids: CASGWESGNTIYF. The CDR3 nucleotides are TGTGCCTCCGGCTGGGAGTCTGGAAACACCATATATTTT.

The genes are TRBV24-1 and TRBJ2-3, with TRBD2 as a possible D gene (5 bases). This CDR3 has 13 residues. Per the germline V gene, CDR1 is KGHDR and CDR2 is SFDVKD. V lost 4 bases and J 5 bases, leaving 9 bases between the germline ends. CDR3 nucleotides: TGTGCCACCAGTGAGGTAGGAGGAGATACGCAGTATTTT. Protein sequence: CATSEVGGDTQYF.

The rearrangement uses TRBV15 and TRBJ2-6; a weak D match, TRBD2 (5 bases). The CDR3 consists of 17 residues. From germline, CDR1 is LNHNV and CDR2 YYDKDF (reference sequence). The V and J ends lost 3 bases and 0 bases respectively, with 12 bases between them. The CDR3 DNA reads as TGTGCCACCAGCAGGGCGACGGGATCCTCTGGGGCCAACGTCCTGACTTTC. It translates to CATSRATGSSGANVLTF.

The chain joins TRBV19 to TRBJ2-7; TRBD2 aligns across 8 bases. The germline V gene has CDR1 LNHDA and CDR2 SQIVND (reference sequence). This CDR3 is 14 amino acids long. The V and J ends lost 2 bases and 4 bases, in that order; junction bases with no gene match: 4. CDR3 region: CASSISGGLYEQYF. In DNA, the CDR3 is TGTGCCAGTAGTATAAGCGGGGGATTGTACGAGCAGTACTTC.

The chain is built from TRBV5-6 and TRBJ2-3; TRBD1 agrees at 11 bases. CDR1 is SGHDT, CDR2 YYEEEE, per germline. With V trimmed by 3 bases and J by 6 bases, 6 bases remained unmatched. This CDR3 has 15 amino acids. The CDR3 protein is CASSSDRGLEDTQYF. CDR3 sequence (DNA): TGTGCCAGCAGCTCGGACAGGGGGCTTGAGGATACGCAGTATTTT. Supplemented by reference TRBV5-6 and TRBJ2-3, the full variable domain reads DAGVTQSPTHLIKTRGQQVTLRCSPKSGHDTVSWYQQALGQGPQFIFQYYEEEERQRGNFPDRFSGHQFPNYSSELNVNALLLGDSALYLCASSSDRGLEDTQYFGPGTRLTVL.

The chain couples TRBV11-2 to TRBJ2-7, with D tentatively TRBD2 (5 bases). Trimming took 6 bases from V and 0 from J, leaving 18 bases between them. This CDR3 is 16 amino acids long. Germline CDR1 SGHAT, CDR2 FQNNGV. The CDR3 loop reads CASRLIRGSSSYEQYF. DNA of the CDR3: TGTGCCAGCAGACTCATCCGGGGATCGAGCTCCTACGAGCAGTACTTC.

The V call is TRBV5-8, the J call TRBJ1-6; no firm D call. Germline lookup yields CDR1 SGHTS and CDR2 YDEGEE. The germline V and J ends were trimmed by 4 bases and 8 bases, with 19 bases remaining between them. This CDR3 has 16 amino acids. CDR3 nucleotide sequence: TGTGCCAGCAGCCAAGTCCGGCCACAGACCCATTCACCCCTCCACTTT. The encoded protein is CASSQVRPQTHSPLHF.

This clone came up a few times. The chain carries TRBV5-1 and TRBJ1-4; D remains unclear. The germline CDR1 and CDR2 sequences are SGHRS and YFSETQ. The CDR3 totals 14 residues. The ends were cut back, 4 bases at V and 3 bases at J, with 10 bases in the middle. CDR3 amino acids: CASSPEEANEKLFF. CDR3 bases: TGCGCCAGCAGCCCAGAGGAGGCTAATGAAAAACTGTTTTTT.

This rearrangement joins TRBV5-1 to TRBJ1-2; 7 bases align to TRBD1. V lost 0 bases to trimming and J lost 1 base; unmatched junction nucleotides: 3. Germline V gene sequence: CDR1 SGHRS, CDR2 YFSETQ. The CDR3 totals 15 residues. CDR3 protein: CASSLAGTVNYGYTF. In nucleotides, the CDR3 is TGCGCCAGCAGCTTGGCGGGGACAGTTAACTATGGCTACACCTTC.

The chain recombines TRBV10-3 with TRBJ1-2, with 9 bases fitting TRBD1. CDR3 size: 16 residues. The germline V gene has CDR1 ENHRY and CDR2 SYGVKD. With V trimmed by 7 bases and J by 4 bases, 13 bases remained unmatched. CDR3 sequence reads: CAITQGTGSRLYGYTF. In DNA, the CDR3 is TGTGCCATCACCCAGGGGACAGGGTCCCGCCTCTATGGCTACACCTTC.